This T cell receptor beta chain originates from a study of shared clonotypes between healthy human individuals (dated by TCRdb to 2020 to 2022). Background for the entire study: A few men and two women, aged 18 to 49 years, made up the cohort. Blood TCR repertoires of four to six healthy adults were deeply sequenced to estimate repertoire size and the extent of clonotype sharing between individuals. To increase sequencing depth and limit assay-specific biases, different laboratories used diverse techniques to prepare libraries and sequence TCR repertoires. Leukapheresis yielded between about 0.85 and 10 billion PBMCs per donor. Summary of the overall study and its limitations: Sampling was limited to blood, and TCR repertoires in tissue likely differ from TCR repertoires in blood. Because the study included a small number of donors, the genetic and exposure-history diversity represented was limited. Pairwise subsampling indicated that sequencing depth was expected to affect the degree of clonotype sharing among donors.

The donors were healthy, HIV-negative adults with no recently reported acute infections or vaccinations. Every donor was a Caucasian adult living in Nashville, Tennessee, USA. For unsorted samples, tens of millions of PBMCs were counted and genomic DNA was extracted with the QIAamp DNA Blood Mini kit. Blood was collected by leukapheresis, and PBMCs were isolated by Ficoll-Histopaque density gradient centrifugation and then cryopreserved in liquid nitrogen vapor phase. This clone has more than one count but fewer than ten. Its antigen specificity is not known. No much larger clonotype is one base removed from it; base qualities were not supplied. CDR1 MDHEN and CDR2 SYDVKM were looked up in the germline V gene. The CDR3, cysteine through phenylalanine, is 10 amino acids long. The only DNA kept is the CDR3, 30 bases in frame from the first base. Using the deep immunoSEQ assay, multiplex PCR amplified TCR CDR3 regions from genomic DNA. Extracted genomic DNA from each cell subset was distributed evenly across all wells of several immunoSEQ 96-well plates, and each plate was treated as a replicate. Each replicate PCR for unsorted PBMC received roughly 300 ng genomic DNA, equal to 30,000 or so T cell genomes. Genomic DNA from unsorted PBMC was sequenced over ten immunoSEQ deep assay plates. Purified libraries were measured with a Qubit 3.0 fluorometer, size-checked on a Bioanalyzer 2100, and measured again with the KAPA Library Quantification kit. Each immunoSEQ 96-well plate was sequenced on its own single-read 150-cycle Illumina NextSeq 550 flow cell. In the original analysis: Because the immunoSEQ output included only junctional sequences and no quality scores, the filtering could not be the same as the filtering used for full-length reads. To assign V/J genes and CDR3, sequences were annotated against IMGT germline references using PyIR, a Python wrapper for IgBLAST v1.9. Reads with weak V/J assignments (E-value above 1e-6), missing CDR3, stop codons, out-of-frame junctions, or ambiguous translated residues were removed. V3J clonotypes were defined as sequences sharing the same inferred V gene, J gene, and CDR3 amino acid sequence. To compute the percentage overlap between repertoires, the number of shared unique clonotypes was divided by the size of the smaller repertoire. Three approaches were used to assess repertoire richness: RTK rarefaction, the Chao1 estimator, and Recon v2.1 estimates of unobserved clonotypes. TCRdb provides this immuneACCESS table in a form limited to in-frame rearrangements. Some clones are lacking; in checked studies, under half of them reflect an unresolved V gene, and why the rest are absent is not known. That table gives V, J and clone size, and the DNA gave D and trimming. In this sample the table shows 100,000 or so clones, around half of which occur a single time. The leading ten clones occupy around 16% of the sample.

The sequence links TRBV28 to TRBJ1-3, with no D gene named confidently. Sequencing was done on a sample of PBMCs. The source of this sequence is a woman aged 40 to 55 in good health. Some clones in this sample may be carry-over from other donors' samples. This receptor carries the CDR3 CVSRGNTIYF. The nucleotide sequence is given as TGTGTGTCCCGTGGAAACACCATATATTTT. Where the CDR3 stops, the reference TRBV28 and TRBJ1-3 genes take over; the full variable domain is DVKVTQSSRYLVKRTGEKVFLECVQDMDHENMFWYRQDPGLGLRLIYFSYDVKMKEKGDIPEGYSVSREKKERFSLILESASTNQTSMYLCVSRGNTIYFGEGSWLTVV.